The clone carrying this TCR beta chain was counted only a few times. The antigen is not known. These data originate in a study of cytomegalovirus exposure and HLA in healthy donors. Study-wide results and caveats: The study recorded over 150 TCR beta chains that were cytomegalovirus-associated. It was reportedly the case that the classifier diagnosed cytomegalovirus status with high specificity and sensitivity. TCR sequences were mostly rare, though some public TCRs occurred in many donors.

V was pared by 2 bases and J by 0 bases, with 8 bases between. The CDR3 contains 14 residues. In germline, CDR1 is WSHSY, CDR2 SAAADI. Sequencing used immunoSEQ multiplex PCR; TCRdb keeps in-frame clones, though not all of them. The sample records approximately 41,000 clones, 85% to 95% being singletons. These donors were members of the approximately 120-subject validation cohort, a group separate from the roughly 670-subject first cohort. Sequencing used PBMCs. The TCR comes from a young man in good health and CMV-seronegative. The chain links TRBV10-2 to TRBJ2-7; no clear D. DNA for the CDR3: TGCGCCAGCAGTGAGACAACACACTCCTACGAGCAGTACTTC. It yields the protein CASSETTHSYEQYF.